A selection of T cell receptor beta chains follows, all from one sample in a study of blood T cell repertoires in COVID-19. TCRdb's table, derived via immunoSEQ multiplex PCR, lists solely in-frame clones and lacks some. The table shows 110,000 to 150,000 clones, with 82% occurring only once. What was sequenced was peripheral blood. These receptors all stem from a woman aged 80 or older with acute or convalescent COVID-19. CDR3s leave out the opening cysteine and the closing phenylalanine or tryptophan.

v_call	cdr3_aa
TRBV12-3/TRBV12-4	ASSFVEDQPQH
TRBV11-2	ASSPVTGLLGEKLF
TRBV7-9	ASSLGRGSTYNEQF
TRBV11-2	ASSLLAGRDQPQH
TRBV5-1	ASSLLAGVSSDTQY
TRBV27	ASSPNRVTYEQY
TRBV18	ASSPGQFRPYEQY
TRBV27	ASSLVPGTEAF
TRBV5-1	ATRRGSLYEQY
TRBV5-4	ASSALLAPDRSREQY
TRBV6-5	ASSPDRIGSGGYT
TRBV11-2	ASSLGTNNEQF
TRBV5-4	ASSLGTGKYNEQF
TRBV11-2	ASSPRGDRATGANVLT
TRBV28	ASRYTRDRNEQF
TRBV2	ASSERTSGSSYNEQF
TRBV4-1	ASSQEPTYEQY
TRBV3-1/TRBV3-2	ASSSVGNTIY
TRBV19	ASSMGHSYEQY
TRBV11-2	ASSAPRDRLTYEQY
TRBV2	ASRGTGFGHGYT
TRBV5-1	ASSLQPHRGESPLH
TRBV19	ASSMDPNRGGDQPQH
TRBV7-9	ASSASGKTYEQY
TRBV11-2	ASRTISRSGNTIY
TRBV18	ASSPPLLTEAF
TRBV7-2	ASSRTPGLAGGGQY
TRBV11-2	ASSFRTGRDTEAF
TRBV7-9	ASSFGGGAEAF
TRBV20-1	SARTITEAF
TRBV25-1	ASIPSGQGAGNTIY
TRBV5-1	ASSLDREETQY
TRBV3-1/TRBV3-2	ASSQAYKFRGYNTEAF
TRBV6-5	ASRSGRVTETQY
TRBV28	ASSFQQYGYT
TRBV5-1	ASSPGLSGDTEAF
TRBV27	ASMTSGGEDGGTQY
TRBV10-3	AISESIFQNQPQH
TRBV5-1	ASSLGGTGLRNTIY
TRBV9	ASSAQLVPGQGRNTIY
TRBV5-1	ASSLMTGGRDEKLF
TRBV7-3	ASSLRTGRRTEAF
TRBV18	ASSPQRLSTNEKLF
TRBV6-1	ASSERAGDEQY
TRBV6-5	ATQEHSGNEQF
TRBV9	ASSEGTSGGPDTQY
TRBV18	ASSPPSFGYLGQF
TRBV27	ASSLGANQPQH
TRBV2	ASSVSGGNGYT